This T cell receptor beta chain was captured in a study of Tregs in tolerant kidney transplant recipients. Study-wide results and caveats: For some patients, primers changed over time, blocking nucleotide-level comparison. Findings come from small patient numbers and require larger validation. Activated donor B cell expansion appeared to reveal the most relevant donor-specific TCRbeta repertoire.

There are 13 residues in the CDR3. V was clipped by 9 bases and J by 6 bases; unmatched bases: 5. Germline CDR1 reads SNHLY; CDR2 reads FYNNEI. Recipients received nonmyeloablative bone marrow transplants from related graft donors, with transient mixed chimerism. The data were produced by immunoSEQ multiplex PCR, yet TCRdb's version contains in-frame clones alone and is incomplete. The sample has some 57,000 clones; 91% are singletons. Regarding this clone: Its specificity is unknown.

Sequences were derived from CD8+ T cells from blood (PBMCs), sampled 24 months after the transplant. The receptor comes from a human patient who received a combined kidney and bone marrow transplant. The graft donor may have given rise to some T cells. The chain combines TRBV2 with TRBJ2-1, with TRBD2 matching 10 bases. CDR3 in amino acids: CASLAGDLNEQFF. The CDR3 DNA reads TGTGCCAGTCTAGCGGGAGATCTCAATGAGCAGTTCTTC.